The rows below give T cell receptor beta chains drawn from one sample of a study of glioma-infiltrating T cells. Each CDR3 protein gets one entry after TCRdb re-called the multiplex PCR reads with MiXCR. The data contain roughly 100,000 distinct CDR3 sequences, 29% of them singletons. The sample was glioma tissue, nonneoplastic brain tissue, or PBMCs (not recorded which). These receptors originate from a human donor with low-grade glioma or glioblastoma, undergoing nonglioma brain surgery, or in good health (not recorded which). Each CDR3 is given with its conserved first and last residue. A D gene is named only where the DNA matches it firmly. The size entry is marked missing in some rows and otherwise reads once, few, many or a size class.

d_call | j_call | clone_size | v_call | cdr3_aa | cdr3_nt
. | TRBJ2-1 | many | TRBV18 | CASSPPGTAYNEQFF | TGTGCCAGCTCACCACCCGGGACTGCGTACAATGAGCAGTTCTTC
TRBD1 | TRBJ2-7 | many | TRBV6-1 | CASKIAWGQGVSEQYF | TGTGCCAGCAAAATCGCGTGGGGACAGGGGGTCTCGGAGCAGTACTTC
. | TRBJ2-7 | . | TRBV3-1 | CASSQAKGPYEQYF | TGTGCCAGCAGCCAAGCTAAGGGCCCCTACGAGCAGTACTTC
. | TRBJ2-2 | . | TRBV19 | CASSMGAEYGELFF | TGTGCCAGTAGTATGGGGGCAGAATACGGGGAGCTGTTTTTT
. | TRBJ2-5 | . | TRBV20-1 | CSARDGAVQETQYF | TGTAGTGCTAGAGATGGGGCAGTACAAGAGACCCAGTACTTC
. | TRBJ2-1 | . | TRBV28 | CASSFSGFSYNEQFF | TGTGCCAGCAGTTTCAGCGGCTTCTCCTACAATGAGCAGTTCTTC
. | TRBJ2-3 | . | TRBV29-1 | CSVDPGTDTQYF | TGCAGCGTTGACCCAGGGACAGATACGCAGTATTTT
. | TRBJ2-1 | many | TRBV6-2/TRBV6-3 | CASSYGTGLGDEQFF | TGTGCCAGCAGTTACGGGACCGGTCTGGGCGATGAGCAGTTCTTC
. | TRBJ2-5 | many | TRBV29-1 | CSVRRGEETQYF | TGCAGCGTTCGTCGGGGCGAGGAGACCCAGTACTTC
. | TRBJ2-7 | many | TRBV6-6 | CASSYSAGYEQYF | TGTGCCAGCAGTTACTCAGCGGGCTACGAGCAGTACTTC
. | TRBJ2-3 | many | TRBV20-1 | CSAHRADTQYF | TGCAGTGCTCACAGGGCCGATACGCAGTATTTT
. | TRBJ2-7 | many | TRBV20-1 | CSADPQRATYEQYF | TGCAGTGCCGATCCTCAACGAGCTACCTACGAGCAGTACTTC
TRBD2 | TRBJ2-3 | . | TRBV6-6 | CASSRLAGLNTDTQYF | TGTGCCAGCAGCCGACTAGCGGGGCTGAACACAGATACGCAGTATTTT
TRBD2 | TRBJ2-7 | many | TRBV2 | CASSRTSGGYEQYF | TGTGCCAGCAGTAGGACTAGCGGGGGGTACGAGCAGTACTTC
. | TRBJ2-7 | . | TRBV11-2 | CASSPRLPSYEQYF | TGTGCCAGCAGCCCACGACTTCCGAGTTACGAGCAGTACTTC
. | TRBJ1-2 | . | TRBV7-8 | CASSLDHYDYGYTF | TGTGCCAGCAGCTTAGACCACTATGACTATGGCTACACCTTC
. | TRBJ2-7 | many | TRBV20-1 | CSATAESSYEQYF | TGCAGTGCCACAGCAGAAAGCTCCTACGAGCAGTACTTC
TRBD1 | TRBJ1-2 | few | TRBV7-3 | CASSVSRGGYGYTF | TGTGCCAGCAGCGTCTCCAGGGGGGGGTATGGCTACACCTTC
TRBD1 | TRBJ2-1 | many | TRBV27 | CASSDEDRGRYEQFF | TGTGCCAGCAGTGATGAGGACAGGGGTAGGTATGAGCAGTTCTTC
. | TRBJ2-4 | medium-sized | TRBV27 | CASSLSVDQNIQYF | TGTGCCAGCAGTTTATCGGTAGACCAAAACATTCAGTACTTC
. | TRBJ2-7 | many | TRBV7-2 | CASSLGGTSYEQYF | TGTGCCAGCAGCTTAGGGGGCACATCCTACGAGCAGTACTTC
. | TRBJ2-5 | . | TRBV29-1 | CSVDHPGYQETQYF | TGCAGCGTGGACCACCCCGGGTACCAAGAGACCCAGTACTTC